This TCR beta chain was sequenced for a study of T cell changes during pregnancy in multiple sclerosis. The CDR3 contains 13 residues. The germline V gene encodes CDR1 MNHNY and CDR2 SVGAGI (reference sequence). V was pared by 4 bases and J by 6 bases, with 4 bases of the junction left unmatched. The method was immunoSEQ multiplex PCR; TCRdb's version includes in-frame clones alone and lacks a portion of them. The sample records around 70,000 clones, just over 90% being singletons. The V call is TRBV6-6, the J call TRBJ2-7; 9 positions match TRBD1. This TCR was recovered from a female donor with multiple sclerosis, enrolled in a pregnancy study. The input for sequencing was peripheral blood, taken after pregnancy. The CDR3 is CASSSQTGGEQYF. The DNA of the CDR3 is TGTGCCAGCAGTTCTCAGACAGGGGGCGAGCAGTACTTC.